A single sample is the source of the 27 T cell receptor beta chains below, sequenced in a study of identical twins. TCRdb redid the calling of the 5' RACE reads with MiXCR, one entry per CDR3 protein. The data contain a few hundred thousand distinct CDR3 sequences, more than 9.5% of them singletons. This sample also appeared in a second study, on yellow fever vaccine responses in identical twins.

Sequences were obtained from memory (CD45RO+) T cells sorted from blood. These receptors were taken from a woman between 18 and 30 years old in good health.

This clonotype was seen a handful of times. This chain's CDR3 is CASSFVTDTQYF. CDR3 nucleotides: TGCGCCAGCAGCTTTGTAACAGATACGCAGTATTTT. The rearrangement uses TRBV5-1 and TRBJ2-3, with D hard to call. The CDR3 length is 12 residues. Germline V CDR1 and CDR2: SGHRS, YFSETQ. Trimming cost V 2 bases and J 3 bases, with 4 bases left between them.

This clonotype was seen only a few times. The chain carries TRBV12-3 or TRBV12-4 and TRBJ2-5, with 12 positions matching TRBD2. This CDR3 is built from 15 residues. The V gene end was trimmed by 6 bases and the J gene end by 2 bases; junction bases not matched to a gene: 4. The CDR3 nucleotides read TGTGCCAGCAGCCCTAGCGGGGGGGATCAAGAGACCCAGTACTTC. It codes for CASSPSGGDQETQYF.

This clonotype was counted between two and nine times. The chain combines TRBV9 with TRBJ2-3; D gene unclear. CDR1 SGDLS and CDR2 YYNGEE come from the germline V gene. This CDR3 spans 15 amino acids. The V gene lost 0 bases and the J gene lost 4 bases, with 12 bases spanning the gap. In nucleotides, the CDR3 is TGTGCCAGCAGCGTAGAGGCTAGTCGCGCAGATACGCAGTATTTT. Amino acids: CASSVEASRADTQYF. The entire variable domain, with the rest obtained from reference TRBV9 and TRBJ2-3, is as follows: DSGVTQTPKHLITATGQRVTLRCSPRSGDLSVYWYQQSLDQGLQFLIQYYNGEERAKGNILERFSAQQFPDLHSELNLSSLELGDSALYFCASSVEASRADTQYFGPGTRLTVL.

This clonotype was picked up many times. This chain connects TRBV6-4 to TRBJ2-1; D could derive from TRBD1 or TRBD2 (5 bases each). The length of the CDR3 is 13 residues. V lost 6 bases and J lost 6, with 12 bases in between. The germline gives CDR1 MRHNA, CDR2 SNTAGT. The CDR3 DNA follows: TGTGCCAGCAGCACCGGGACGCCCAATGAGCAGTTCTTC. Translated: CASSTGTPNEQFF.

This clonotype was seen repeatedly, ten times or more. The V call is TRBV4-3, the J call TRBJ1-4, with D tentatively TRBD1 (5 bases). This CDR3 contains 15 residues. Germline-derived CDR1 and CDR2 are LGHNA and YSLEER. V was pared by 3 bases and J by 0 bases, with 8 bases between. The CDR3 sequence is CASSHTTATNEKLFF. The CDR3 bases are TGCGCCAGCAGCCACACGACAGCAACTAATGAAAAACTGTTTTTT.

This clonotype was detected many times. J is TRBJ2-2 and V is TRBV5-4; a possible D gene is TRBD2 (5 bases). V shed 7 bases and J shed 7 bases, with 14 bases lying between them. CDR3 length: 13 amino acids. CDR1 is SGHNT, CDR2 YYREEE, per germline (reference sequence). DNA for the CDR3: TGTGCCAGCTTGGCGGAGGTGGGCGGGGAGCTGTTTTTT. It is translated as CASLAEVGGELFF. The full variable domain, completed using reference TRBV5-4 and TRBJ2-2, is ETGVTQSPTHLIKTRGQQVTLRCSSQSGHNTVSWYQQALGQGPQFIFQYYREEENGRGNFPPRFSGLQFPNYSSELNVNALELDDSALYLCASLAEVGGELFFGEGSRLTVL.

This clonotype appeared a few times. The chain uses TRBV5-6 and TRBJ1-2; D gene unclear. V was pared by 6 bases and J by 7 bases, with 19 bases between. The CDR3 totals 14 residues. Germline CDR1 SGHDT, CDR2 YYEEEE. The CDR3 DNA reads TGTGCCAGCATCGTATCGGGGTCCGTTCGTGGCTACACCTTC. It specifies CASIVSGSVRGYTF.

This clonotype was seen a handful of times. This sequence joins TRBV12-3 or TRBV12-4 and TRBJ1-2; possibly TRBD1 for D (5 bases). The CDR3 sequence is 15 residues long. V shed 6 bases and J shed 5 bases, with 19 bases lying between them. CDR3 DNA: TGTGCCAGCAGCCATTCTCAATACCGGGGGTATGGCTACACCTTC. Its translation: CASSHSQYRGYGYTF.

V and J are TRBV11-2 and TRBJ2-7, with D possibly TRBD1 on 5 matching bases. V was cut by 6 bases and J by 3 bases, with 18 bases left in between. The CDR3 is made up of 15 amino acids. CDR1 SGHAT and CDR2 FQNNGV come from the germline V gene. The CDR3 bases are TGTGCCAGCAGTTTTGAAGCGACAGAGCACTACGAGCAGTACTTC. Translated, it gives CASSFEATEHYEQYF.

This sequence joins TRBV6-5 and TRBJ1-5; D is unclear. The V end lost 3 bases, the J end lost 1 base, and 4 bases lay between the germline ends. CDR3 length equals 13 residues. Germline CDR1 MNHEY, CDR2 SVGAGI. This CDR3 is CASSYTSNQPQHF. CDR3 DNA sequence: TGTGCCAGCAGTTATACCAGCAATCAGCCCCAGCATTTT.

The sample holds a few counts of this clonotype. The J gene is TRBJ1-1, the V gene TRBV4-2; the match to TRBD1 covers 9 bases. After removal of 1 base from V and 7 bases from J, the junction contained 7 bases not matched to a gene. Germline CDR1 LGHNA, CDR2 YNFKEQ. The CDR3 consists of 15 residues. The CDR3 spells CASSQGQGEPDEAFF. In nucleotides, the CDR3 is TGTGCCAGCAGCCAAGGACAGGGGGAGCCGGATGAAGCTTTCTTT.

This clonotype showed up many times. The V gene is TRBV12-3 or TRBV12-4, the J gene TRBJ2-4; no definite D call. The CDR3 spans 14 residues. V was cut by 8 bases and J by 2 bases, with 13 bases left in between. CDR3: CASHALGSKNIQYF. For the CDR3, the DNA is TGTGCCAGCCACGCTCTAGGTTCCAAAAACATTCAGTACTTC.

This clonotype was picked up a small number of times. This sequence joins TRBV18 and TRBJ2-1; a possible D gene is TRBD2 (5 bases). CDR3 length: 13 residues. Germline V gives CDR1 KGHSH, CDR2 LQKENI. V gave up 6 bases and J gave up 7 bases, with 13 bases separating them. The CDR3 sequence is CASSTYWENEQFF. In nucleotides, the CDR3 is TGTGCCAGCTCGACCTACTGGGAGAATGAGCAGTTCTTC.

The genes are TRBV27 and TRBJ1-3, with a tentative D call TRBD1 (5 bases). The CDR3 length is 15 residues. The V gene's germline CDR1 is MNHEY and CDR2 SMNVEV (reference sequence). V dropped 2 bases and J dropped 2 bases, with 10 bases sitting between them. As DNA, the CDR3 is TGTGCCAGCAGTTTACGGGGGGTGGCTGGAAACACCATATATTTT. Protein: CASSLRGVAGNTIYF.

Ten or more counts support this clonotype. The rearrangement links TRBV12-3 or TRBV12-4 to TRBJ2-1; 9 bases map to TRBD1. The CDR3 extends over 15 amino acids. V was pared by 5 bases and J by 4 bases, with 6 bases of the junction left unmatched. CDR3 region: CASSRTGGAYNEQFF. The DNA for the CDR3 is TGTGCCAGCAGTCGAACAGGGGGCGCGTACAATGAGCAGTTCTTC.

The rearrangement uses TRBV10-3 and TRBJ2-2, with D uncertain. There are 14 residues in the CDR3. Germline V gives CDR1 ENHRY, CDR2 SYGVKD. Trimming removed 2 bases from V and 2 bases from J, with 6 bases in between. CDR3 DNA: TGTGCCATCAGTGAGGGCCTAAACACCGGGGAGCTGTTTTTT. Its protein is CAISEGLNTGELFF.

The chain uses TRBV15 and TRBJ2-5; a possible D gene is TRBD1 (6 bases). CDR1 LNHNV and CDR2 YYDKDF come from the germline V gene (reference sequence). This CDR3 spans 15 amino acids. V was cut by 0 bases and J by 6 bases, with 14 bases left in between. CDR3 DNA sequence: TGTGCCACCAGCAGAGATGTTCGGGACAAAAAGACCCAGTACTTC. Its protein is CATSRDVRDKKTQYF.

The chain carries TRBV11-2 and TRBJ2-3; D gene uncertain. The CDR3 runs to 14 residues. Germline CDR1 and CDR2: SGHAT and FQNNGV. The germline V and J ends were trimmed by 2 bases and 10 bases, with 16 bases remaining between them. The CDR3 DNA sequence: TGTGCCAGCAGCTTATCAAGGGCGACGGTAGCGCAGTATTTT. Its translation is CASSLSRATVAQYF.

V and J are TRBV3-1 and TRBJ1-5, with TRBD1 matching over 9 bases. The CDR3 length is 22 residues. Germline values: CDR1 LGHDT, CDR2 YNNKEL (reference sequence). Trimming took 4 bases from V and 1 from J; bases not matched to a gene: 23. CDR3 sequence: CASSLDEAGTGQGIKSNQPQHF. The CDR3 DNA follows: TGTGCCAGCAGCCTAGACGAAGCCGGGACAGGGCAGGGTATCAAGAGCAATCAGCCCCAGCATTTT.

The DNA for the CDR3 is TGTGCCACCCAAGGTCGAGGGGAGCTGTTTTTT. This encodes CATQGRGELFF. The gene calls are TRBV10-3 and TRBJ2-2, with no clear D. Germline-derived CDR1 and CDR2 are ENHRY and SYGVKD. This CDR3 spans 11 amino acids. V lost 10 bases, J lost 8 bases, and 11 bases lay in between.

This clonotype occurred a few times. This sequence joins TRBV4-1 and TRBJ2-2; D is possibly TRBD1 (5 bases). The CDR3 spans 17 residues. From germline, CDR1 is MGHRA and CDR2 YSYEKL. V shed 4 bases and J shed 1 base, with 16 bases lying between them. CDR3 in DNA: TGCGCCAGCAGCCCATCGCCGCAGGGATTGAACACCGGGGAGCTGTTTTTT. It is translated as CASSPSPQGLNTGELFF.

This clonotype was counted between two and nine times. The rearrangement links TRBV11-2 to TRBJ2-1; 10 bases map to TRBD1. This CDR3 has 16 residues. Per germline, CDR1 SGHAT and CDR2 FQNNGV. V trimming: 3 bases; J trimming: 0 bases; junction bases outside the gene matches: 2. The CDR3 protein is CASSLRDRGSYNEQFF. The CDR3 DNA is TGTGCCAGCAGCTTGAGGGACAGGGGCTCCTACAATGAGCAGTTCTTC.

This clonotype was observed a handful of times. The J gene is TRBJ2-5, the V gene TRBV27; D not certain. The CDR3 sequence is 12 residues long. Trimming took 2 bases from V and 6 from J, leaving 7 bases between them. Per the germline V gene, CDR1 is MNHEY and CDR2 is SMNVEV (reference sequence). In DNA form, the CDR3 reads TGTGCCAGCAGTTTAAGTGAACAGACCCAGTACTTC. The encoded protein is CASSLSEQTQYF.

This clonotype has ten or more counts. The rearrangement joins TRBV7-9 to TRBJ2-3, with a possible D match to TRBD1 (6 bases). The CDR3 has 16 amino acids. The germline V and J ends were trimmed by 4 bases and 4 bases, with 18 bases remaining between them. Per germline, CDR1 SEHNR and CDR2 FQNEAQ (reference sequence). For the CDR3, the DNA is TGTGCCAGCAGCTCTCTCAAGGGGGAGCGTGCAGATACGCAGTATTTT. Protein sequence: CASSSLKGERADTQYF.

The chain recombines TRBV7-8 with TRBJ2-3; no clear D gene. This CDR3 comprises 15 residues. Per the germline V gene, CDR1 is SGHVS and CDR2 is FQNEAQ. The V end lost 0 bases, the J end lost 4 bases, and 11 bases lay between the germline ends. Written as DNA, the CDR3 is TGTGCCAGCAGCTTAGCGATGGCTATACCAGATACGCAGTATTTT. Its protein is CASSLAMAIPDTQYF.

The table lists this clonotype with a few counts. This chain joins TRBV2 and TRBJ2-1; 9 positions agree with TRBD2. Per the germline V gene, CDR1 is SNHLY and CDR2 is FYNNEI. The CDR3 runs to 16 residues. J lost 3 bases, V lost 4 bases, and 7 bases had no gene match. As DNA, the CDR3 is TGTGCCAGCAGTGGCCTCGCGGGGGGGCTCTACAATGAGCAGTTCTTC. Its protein product is CASSGLAGGLYNEQFF.

Note on this clonotype: A read error is possible here, since a much larger clone lies one base away. The rearrangement joins TRBV20-1 to TRBJ2-1, with TRBD2 as a possible D gene (5 bases). The germline gives CDR1 DFQATT, CDR2 SNEGSKA (reference sequence). The CDR3 has 17 amino acids. The CDR3 coding sequence is TGCTGTGCTAGAGATAGTAGGCGGGCCCGTCCCTACAATGAGCAGTTCTTC. This translates into CCARDSRRARPYNEQFF.